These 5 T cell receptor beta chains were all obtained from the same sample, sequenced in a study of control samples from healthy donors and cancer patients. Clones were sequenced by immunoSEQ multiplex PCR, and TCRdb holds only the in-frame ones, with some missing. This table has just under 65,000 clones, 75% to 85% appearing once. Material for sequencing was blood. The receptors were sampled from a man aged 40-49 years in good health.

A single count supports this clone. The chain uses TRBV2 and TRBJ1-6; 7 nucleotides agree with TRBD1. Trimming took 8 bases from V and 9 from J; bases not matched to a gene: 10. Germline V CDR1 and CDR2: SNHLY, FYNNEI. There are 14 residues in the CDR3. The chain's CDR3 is CASQPTGEGSPLHF. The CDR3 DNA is TGTGCCAGCCAACCAACAGGGGAAGGTTCACCCCTCCACTTT.

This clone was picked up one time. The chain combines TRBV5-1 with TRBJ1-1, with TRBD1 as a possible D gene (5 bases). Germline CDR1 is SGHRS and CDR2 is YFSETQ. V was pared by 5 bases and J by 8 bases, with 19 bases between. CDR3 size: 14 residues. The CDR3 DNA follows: TGCGCCAGCAGGCTCTGGCGTGGGGCCCTGGAAGCTTTCTTT. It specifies CASRLWRGALEAFF.

In nucleotides, the CDR3 is TGTGCCAGCAGCTCCGGGACAGGGTTATACGAGCAGTACTTC. Its protein product is CASSSGTGLYEQYF. This chain uses TRBV6-6 with TRBJ2-7; 9 bases are a match to TRBD1. V lost 6 bases to trimming and J lost 4 bases; unmatched junction nucleotides: 7. Germline V gives CDR1 MNHNY, CDR2 SVGAGI (reference sequence). CDR3 length: 14 amino acids.

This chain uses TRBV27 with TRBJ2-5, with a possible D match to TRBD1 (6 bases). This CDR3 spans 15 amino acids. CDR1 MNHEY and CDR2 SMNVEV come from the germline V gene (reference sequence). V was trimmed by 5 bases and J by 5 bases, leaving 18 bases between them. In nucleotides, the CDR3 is TGTGCCAGCAGTCCCCGGAAGGGGGTCGTGGAGACCCAGTACTTC. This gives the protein CASSPRKGVVETQYF.

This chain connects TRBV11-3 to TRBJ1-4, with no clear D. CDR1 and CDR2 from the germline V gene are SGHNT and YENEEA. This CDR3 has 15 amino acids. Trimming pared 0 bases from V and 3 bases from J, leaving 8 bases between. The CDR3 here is CASSLDSGPNEKLFF. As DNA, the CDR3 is TGTGCCAGCAGCTTAGATTCAGGACCTAATGAAAAACTGTTTTTT. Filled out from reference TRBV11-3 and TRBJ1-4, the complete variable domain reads EAGVVQSPRYKIIEKKQPVAFWCNPISGHNTLYWYLQNLGQGPELLIRYENEEAVDDSQLPKDRFSAERLKGVDSTLKIQPAELGDSAVYLCASSLDSGPNEKLFFGSGTQLSVL.